This record concerns one TCR beta chain sequence. The antigen remains undetermined. This table comes from immunoSEQ multiplex PCR, and its TCRdb copy is limited to in-frame clones, with some not included. Here the sample spans 9,500 to 15,000 clones, 83% being singletons. These data originate in a study of somatic mutations in cytotoxic T cells in rheumatoid arthritis. Positive selection using magnetic beads isolated the CD4+ and CD8+ cells (purity was checked by flow cytometry). Germline CDR1 is SGHVS and CDR2 is FNYEAQ. The CDR3 has 17 residues. V dropped 0 bases and J dropped 0 bases, with 13 bases sitting between them. Whole-study results and caveats: Exceedance of 20% of CD8+ cells by the largest CD8+ clone occurred in 8 of 65 patients. Age was associated with higher CD8+ clonality in rheumatoid arthritis patients, not in healthy controls.

V usage is TRBV7-6 and J usage is TRBJ2-3; weak D call: TRBD1 (6 bases). The TCR originated in a woman aged 60-75 years in good health. The sequencing sample was made of CD8+ T cells sorted from blood. CDR3 in amino acids: CASSLAQGGASTDTQYF. The CDR3 nucleotides read TGTGCCAGCAGCTTAGCCCAAGGGGGAGCTAGCACAGATACGCAGTATTTT.